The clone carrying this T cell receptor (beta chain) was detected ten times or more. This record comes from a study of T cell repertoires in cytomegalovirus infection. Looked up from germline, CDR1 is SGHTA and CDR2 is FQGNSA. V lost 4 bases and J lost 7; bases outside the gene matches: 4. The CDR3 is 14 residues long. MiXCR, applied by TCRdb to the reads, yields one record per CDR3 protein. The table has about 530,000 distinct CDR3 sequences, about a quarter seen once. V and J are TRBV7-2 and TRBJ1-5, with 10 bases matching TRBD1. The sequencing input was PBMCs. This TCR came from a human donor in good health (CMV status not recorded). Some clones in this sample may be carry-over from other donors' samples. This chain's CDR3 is CASSSGTGEQPQHF. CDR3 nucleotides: TGTGCCAGCAGCTCCGGGACAGGGGAACAGCCCCAGCATTTT.